The sequence of this T cell receptor (beta chain) was determined in a study of response to subunit inactivated influenza vaccine. TCRdb analysed the RT-PCR reads with MiXCR anew, one entry per CDR3 protein. Of 550,000 to 800,000 distinct CDR3 sequences listed, 14% are singletons. This clonotype was detected ten times or more. Its antigen is undetermined. J gave up 5 bases and V 3 bases, and 6 bases lay outside the gene matches. Germline V gene data show CDR1 as DFQATT and CDR2 as SNEGSKA (reference sequence). The CDR3 totals 14 residues. Study conclusions and caveats: Authors suggested that a seasonal influenza vaccination recruits few new T cells each time.

This sample comprised PBMCs from blood, obtained around 14 days before vaccination. The source is a man aged 50-59 years who received an inactivated influenza vaccine. V and J are TRBV20-1 and TRBJ2-5; TRBD2 aligns across 10 bases. In nucleotides, the CDR3 is TGCAGTGCTAGGGAAGCGGGGGGGCCGGAGACCCAGTACTTC. Translated: CSAREAGGPETQYF.